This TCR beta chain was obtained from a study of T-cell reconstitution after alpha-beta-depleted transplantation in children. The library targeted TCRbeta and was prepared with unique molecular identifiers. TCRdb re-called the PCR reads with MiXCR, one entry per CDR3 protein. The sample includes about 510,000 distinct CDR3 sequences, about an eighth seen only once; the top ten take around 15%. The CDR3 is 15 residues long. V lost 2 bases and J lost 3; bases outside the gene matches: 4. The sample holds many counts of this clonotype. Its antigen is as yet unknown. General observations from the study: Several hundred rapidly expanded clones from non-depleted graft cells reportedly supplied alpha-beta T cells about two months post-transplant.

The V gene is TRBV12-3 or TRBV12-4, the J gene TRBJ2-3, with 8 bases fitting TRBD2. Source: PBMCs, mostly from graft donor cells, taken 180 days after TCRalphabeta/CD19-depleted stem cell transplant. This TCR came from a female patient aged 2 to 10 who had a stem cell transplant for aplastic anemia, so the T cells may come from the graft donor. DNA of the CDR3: TGTGCCAGCAGTTTATTGCGACTAGCGACAGATACGCAGTATTTT. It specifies CASSLLRLATDTQYF.